Described below is a single TCR beta chain sequence and its context. The germline gene is not matched at one end of the junction; a read error may be the cause. Ten immunoSEQ deep assay plates were used to sequence unsorted PBMC DNA. TCRdb's copy holds only in-frame clones and misses some; the assay was immunoSEQ multiplex PCR. The sample includes 450,000 to 500,000 clones, about three quarters seen only once; the top ten take approximately 12%. These data belong to a study of shared clonotypes between healthy human individuals. Study-level information: Donor ages ranged 18 to 49 years: a couple of women, three men.

The CDR3 runs 13 residues. Per germline, CDR1 SGHTA and CDR2 FQGTGA. All donors were Caucasian adults living in Nashville, Tennessee. In unsorted samples, genomic DNA was obtained using tens of millions of PBMCs. Sequenced: PBMCs. The receptor was derived from a middle-aged woman in good health. Some clones in this sample may be carry-over from other donors' samples. This chain joins TRBV7-3 and TRBJ2-5, with TRBD2 matching over 13 bases. CDR3 loop: CASSGLAGEAQYF. CDR3 DNA sequence: TGTGCCAGCAGCGGACTAGCGGGAGAGGCCCAGTACTTC.